These 13 T cell receptor beta chains were sequenced from one sample in a study of regulatory T cells in long-lasting Graves disease. Library construction for TCR beta used iRepertoire HTBI primers and Arm-PCR of CDR3 regions. TCRdb re-called the multiplex PCR reads with MiXCR, one entry per CDR3 protein. This table holds 420,000 or so distinct CDR3 sequences, about 25% found once. Time point described: persistent/refractory GD, antithyroid drugs over 5 years with positive TRAb. RNA isolated from PBMCs was used to make the TCR library. The source was peripheral blood mononuclear cells (PBMCs), collected when the disease was refractory, from a patient treated with antithyroid drugs. These receptors were collected from a female donor with Graves disease.

This clonotype was counted only a few times. The J gene is TRBJ1-2, the V gene TRBV15; maybe TRBD1 (5 bases). The germline V gene encodes CDR1 LNHNV and CDR2 YYDKDF (reference sequence). The CDR3 runs 13 residues. V shed 0 bases and J shed 4 bases, with 6 bases lying between them. The CDR3 region is CATSREGGYGYTF. CDR3 in DNA: TGTGCCACCAGCAGAGAGGGGGGCTATGGCTACACCTTC.

V and J are TRBV29-1 and TRBJ2-5; unclear D gene. Germline assignment: CDR1 SQVTM and CDR2 ANQGSEA. The V end was cut by 2 bases, the J end by 3 bases, with 10 bases between. This CDR3 contains 13 residues. The CDR3 here is CSVERPAKETQYF. The CDR3 nucleotides are TGCAGCGTTGAACGACCGGCAAAAGAGACCCAGTACTTC. Full variable domain (rest looked up from reference TRBV29-1 and TRBJ2-5): SAVISQKPSRDICQRGTSLTIQCQVDSQVTMMFWYRQQPGQSLTLIATANQGSEATYESGFVIDKFPISRPNLTFSTLTVSNMSPEDSSIYLCSVERPAKETQYFGPGTRLLVL.

This clonotype has a count of ten or more. CDR3 sequence (DNA): TGTGCCAGCAGTCCTAGCGGGAGGGGAGTCGAGACCCAGTACTTC. Protein: CASSPSGRGVETQYF. The chain uses TRBV6-1 and TRBJ2-5; TRBD2 matches 12 bases. This CDR3 spans 15 amino acids. Germline CDR1 reads MNHNS; CDR2 reads SASEGT. The V gene end was trimmed by 5 bases and the J gene end by 5 bases; junction bases not matched to a gene: 6.

The genes are TRBV6-2 or TRBV6-3 and TRBJ2-1; 8 bases line up with TRBD2. The junction had 2 bases not matched to a gene; V was cut back by 0 bases and J by 4 bases. CDR3 length equals 15 residues. The germline gives CDR1 MNHEY, CDR2 SVGEGT. The CDR3 DNA is TGTGCCAGCAGTTACTCGCCGGGAGGGTACAATGAGCAGTTCTTC. Protein sequence: CASSYSPGGYNEQFF.

This clonotype was recorded at least ten times. The chain recombines TRBV7-9 with TRBJ2-5; no clear D gene. CDR1 is SEHNR, CDR2 FQNEAQ, per germline (reference sequence). Trimming pared 4 bases from V and 2 bases from J, leaving 2 bases between. The CDR3 spans 11 residues. CDR3 region: CASSWQETQYF. The CDR3, as DNA: TGTGCCAGCAGCTGGCAAGAGACCCAGTACTTC.

This clonotype was counted between two and nine times. The rearrangement links TRBV6-5 to TRBJ2-4; TRBD2 is a possible D gene (6 bases). The germline gives CDR1 MNHEY, CDR2 SVGAGI. CDR3 length: 14 amino acids. With 2 bases removed from V and 11 bases from J, the gap between germline ends came to 16 bases. The CDR3 is CASSYAGTRGLQYF. CDR3 DNA: TGTGCCAGCAGTTACGCCGGGACTCGAGGGCTTCAGTACTTC.

The V gene is TRBV28, the J gene TRBJ1-2; no clear D gene. This CDR3 spans 16 amino acids. The V end was cut by 3 bases, the J end by 2 bases, with 16 bases between. CDR1 and CDR2 (germline): MDHEN, SYDVKM. Here the CDR3 reads CASSLVRVNFNYGYTF. CDR3 nucleotides: TGTGCCAGCAGTTTGGTTAGGGTTAATTTCAACTATGGCTACACCTTC.

The chain joins TRBV15 to TRBJ2-2; D may be TRBD2 (5 bases). The CDR3 spans 18 residues. The germline V gene encodes CDR1 LNHNV and CDR2 YYDKDF (reference sequence). V lost 0 bases and J lost 6, with 20 bases in between. CDR3 loop: CATSRDQGRPGGAGELFF. CDR3 nucleotide sequence: TGTGCCACCAGCAGAGATCAAGGCAGGCCTGGAGGCGCCGGGGAGCTGTTTTTT.

This clonotype was counted many times. This chain joins TRBV19 and TRBJ2-7; no clear D. The CDR3 length is 14 residues. In germline, CDR1 is LNHDA, CDR2 SQIVND (reference sequence). Trimming stripped 7 bases from V and 3 bases from J, with 16 bases between. CDR3 DNA: TGTGCCAGTAAGCCCTTCTCTACTAACTACGAGCAGTACTTC. The encoded protein is CASKPFSTNYEQYF.

The V gene is TRBV12-3 or TRBV12-4, the J gene TRBJ1-5; 9 positions match TRBD1. V dropped 9 bases and J dropped 6; count of bases not matched to a gene: 9. CDR3 length equals 14 residues. CDR3 sequence: CASRVGQGGQPQHF. CDR3 in DNA: TGTGCCAGTAGAGTGGGACAGGGAGGTCAGCCCCAGCATTTT.

This clonotype was found many times. The rearrangement uses TRBV7-2 and TRBJ2-7; 10 bases match TRBD1. Germline V gene lookup returns CDR1 SGHTA and CDR2 FQGNSA. J was trimmed by 2 bases and V by 6 bases; bases with no gene match: 4. CDR3 length equals 14 residues. In nucleotides, the CDR3 is TGTGCCAGCAGAACCGGGACAGGGGCCTACGAGCAGTACTTC. Translated, it gives CASRTGTGAYEQYF.

This clonotype was seen only a few times. The gene calls are TRBV6-5 and TRBJ2-5; 7 bases map to TRBD1. Trimming cost V 4 bases and J 0 bases; bases outside gene matches: 5. This CDR3 has 15 residues. Germline values: CDR1 MNHEY, CDR2 SVGAGI. The CDR3 nucleotides are TGTGCCAGCAGTTCAACCACAGGGGACCAAGAGACCCAGTACTTC. It translates to CASSSTTGDQETQYF.

This chain connects TRBV4-3 to TRBJ1-2; 7 nucleotides match TRBD1. The V and J ends lost 3 bases and 1 base, in that order; junction bases with no gene match: 2. The germline gives CDR1 LGHNA, CDR2 YSLEER. The CDR3 extends over 14 amino acids. This CDR3 is CASSQGQLNYGYTF. In nucleotides, the CDR3 is TGCGCCAGCAGCCAGGGACAGCTTAACTATGGCTACACCTTC.